The 27 T cell receptor beta chains reported below all come from one sample, sequenced in a study of T cell changes during pregnancy in multiple sclerosis. The assay was immunoSEQ multiplex PCR, and TCRdb's table has in-frame clones only and misses some. Altogether tens of thousands of clones are present, just over 90% being singletons, with the ten largest covering roughly 0.2%. Source: CD4+ T cells from peripheral blood mononuclear cells, taken in the second trimester of pregnancy. The receptors derive from a female donor with multiple sclerosis, enrolled in a pregnancy study.

This rearrangement joins TRBV10-3 to TRBJ1-4; D might be TRBD1 (6 bases). Deletions cut 3 bases from V and 8 bases from J, with 13 bases between. The V gene's germline CDR1 is ENHRY and CDR2 SYGVKD. CDR3 length equals 14 residues. The CDR3 loop is CAISEAGADEKLFF. The DNA for the CDR3 is TGTGCCATCAGTGAAGCGGGGGCGGACGAAAAACTGTTTTTT.

The chain couples TRBV18 to TRBJ2-7; 15 bases agree with TRBD2. The CDR3 is made up of 18 amino acids. Per the germline V gene, CDR1 is KGHSH and CDR2 is LQKENI. V trimming: 4 bases; J trimming: 3 bases; junction bases outside the gene matches: 10. The CDR3 reads CASSQGLAGGSIFYEQYF. DNA for the CDR3: TGTGCCAGCTCACAGGGACTAGCGGGAGGATCTATTTTCTACGAGCAGTACTTC.

The chain has TRBV30 and TRBJ2-7, with 12 bases lining up with TRBD1. The germline V gene has CDR1 GTSNPN and CDR2 SVGIG (reference sequence). V lost 3 bases to trimming and J lost 3 bases; unmatched junction nucleotides: 12. The CDR3 spans 17 residues. The CDR3 DNA follows: TGTGCCTGGAGGGGGGACAGGGGGCGCAGACGGAACTACGAGCAGTACTTC. It translates to CAWRGDRGRRRNYEQYF.

The chain combines TRBV6-6 with TRBJ1-6; D gene unclear. The CDR3 extends over 16 amino acids. CDR1 is MNHNY and CDR2 is SVGAGI in the germline V gene (reference sequence). V was clipped by 6 bases and J by 5 bases, with 17 bases between them. CDR3 nucleotide sequence: TGTGCCAGCAGCCGTGGGAGTTTTATAGATAATTCACCCCTCCACTTT. As protein: CASSRGSFIDNSPLHF.

The chain uses TRBV9 and TRBJ2-3; no clear D. The CDR3 length is 14 residues. Germline lookup yields CDR1 SGDLS and CDR2 YYNGEE. The V end lost 0 bases, the J end lost 1 base, and 6 bases lay between the germline ends. The CDR3 DNA sequence: TGTGCCAGCAGCGTAGGAGTAGGCACAGATACGCAGTATTTT. Its protein product is CASSVGVGTDTQYF. The entire variable domain, with the rest obtained from reference TRBV9 and TRBJ2-3, is as follows: DSGVTQTPKHLITATGQRVTLRCSPRSGDLSVYWYQQSLDQGLQFLIQYYNGEERAKGNILERFSAQQFPDLHSELNLSSLELGDSALYFCASSVGVGTDTQYFGPGTRLTVL.

The chain has TRBV18 and TRBJ1-2; 9 nucleotides align to TRBD1. The CDR3 has 14 residues. Looked up from germline, CDR1 is KGHSH and CDR2 is LQKENI. With V trimmed by 5 bases and J by 7 bases, 8 bases remained unmatched. The DNA of the CDR3 is TGTGCCAGCTCAGGACAGGGGAGTCTGGCTGGCTACACCTTC. Amino acid sequence: CASSGQGSLAGYTF.

V and J are TRBV7-9 and TRBJ2-5; a weak D match, TRBD1 (5 bases). The germline CDR1 and CDR2 sequences are SEHNR and FQNEAQ (reference sequence). The V end was cut by 2 bases, the J end by 5 bases, with 12 bases between. This CDR3 has 14 residues. Here the CDR3 reads CASSLRAGLETQYF. CDR3 nucleotides: TGTGCCAGCAGCTTACGGGCAGGGTTGGAGACCCAGTACTTC.

V is TRBV6-1 and J is TRBJ2-2; D is perhaps TRBD2 (5 bases). The CDR3 spans 15 residues. V shed 2 bases and J shed 5 bases, with 12 bases lying between them. The germline CDR1 and CDR2 sequences are MNHNS and SASEGT. Here the CDR3 DNA reads TGTGCCAGCAGTGAACTAGCTGGAGAGACCGGGGAGCTGTTTTTT. Amino acid sequence: CASSELAGETGELFF.

This chain links TRBV5-5 with TRBJ1-3; D unresolved. This CDR3 is built from 15 residues. V gave up 3 bases and J gave up 2 bases, with 12 bases separating them. Germline lookup yields CDR1 SGHKS and CDR2 YYEKEE (reference sequence). The CDR3: CASSSSRGAGNTIYF. Here the CDR3 DNA reads TGTGCCAGCAGCTCTTCGCGGGGTGCTGGAAACACCATATATTTT.

V and J are TRBV28 and TRBJ1-1, with TRBD1 identical over 12 bases. Trimming at V came to 2 bases and at J to 1 base, leaving 2 bases not matched to a gene. The V gene's germline CDR1 is MDHEN and CDR2 SYDVKM. The CDR3 runs to 16 residues. CDR3: CASSLGGQGANTEAFF. The DNA of the CDR3 is TGTGCCAGCAGTTTAGGGGGACAGGGGGCGAACACTGAAGCTTTCTTT.

The CDR3 here is CASSKTLAYSYNEQFF. As DNA, the CDR3 is TGTGCCAGTAGTAAAACCCTAGCGTACTCCTACAATGAGCAGTTCTTC. The chain is built from TRBV19 and TRBJ2-1; possibly TRBD2 for D (6 bases). The germline V gene has CDR1 LNHDA and CDR2 SQIVND (reference sequence). The CDR3 totals 16 residues. V lost 4 bases and J lost 0, with 13 bases in between.

The J gene is TRBJ1-1, the V gene TRBV18; TRBD1 might be the D (5 bases). CDR3 length equals 15 residues. The V end was cut by 3 bases, the J end by 2 bases, with 13 bases between. Germline V gene data show CDR1 as KGHSH and CDR2 as LQKENI. The CDR3 sequence: CASSPAGLINTEAFF. CDR3 nucleotide sequence: TGTGCCAGCTCACCGGCGGGACTGATAAACACTGAAGCTTTCTTT.

V usage is TRBV18 and J usage is TRBJ1-5, with a tentative D call TRBD1 (5 bases). Germline V gene data show CDR1 as KGHSH and CDR2 as LQKENI. The germline V and J ends were trimmed by 2 bases and 9 bases, with 17 bases remaining between them. This CDR3 spans 15 amino acids. The CDR3 loop reads CASSPRNNQGGPQHF. In nucleotides, the CDR3 is TGTGCCAGCTCACCAAGAAACAACCAGGGTGGGCCCCAGCATTTT.

This chain links TRBV5-1 with TRBJ1-4; D possibly corresponds to TRBD1 (5 bases). The CDR3 spans 16 residues. V was cut by 0 bases and J by 0 bases, with 9 bases left in between. Germline loops: CDR1 SGHRS, CDR2 YFSETQ. CDR3 sequence reads: CASSLGWGSTNEKLFF. The CDR3 DNA reads as TGCGCCAGCAGCTTGGGTTGGGGCTCAACTAATGAAAAACTGTTTTTT.

The rearrangement links TRBV7-8 to TRBJ2-3, with TRBD2 matching over 12 bases. The V segment lost 7 bases and the J segment 3 bases; nucleotides outside the gene matches: 5. The CDR3 consists of 15 residues. Germline assignment: CDR1 SGHVS and CDR2 FQNEAQ. The CDR3 protein is CASTPTSGGTDTQYF. The CDR3 DNA reads TGTGCCAGCACCCCGACTAGCGGGGGTACAGATACGCAGTATTTT.

This clone has more than one count but fewer than ten. V and J are TRBV29-1 and TRBJ1-1; 8 bases map to TRBD1. Per germline, CDR1 SQVTM and CDR2 ANQGSEA. Losses at the gene ends were 5 bases for V and 11 bases for J; bases not matched to a gene: 7. This CDR3 comprises 11 residues. The DNA for the CDR3 is TGCAGCGTTTCTAAGACAGGGGAGGCTTTCTTT. This codes for CSVSKTGEAFF.

CDR3 coding DNA: TGCAGTGCTAGCTTCGTCAATGAGCAGTTCTTC. It yields the protein CSASFVNEQFF. V is TRBV20-1 and J is TRBJ2-1; no clear D gene. CDR3 length: 11 residues. The V gene's germline CDR1 is DFQATT and CDR2 SNEGSKA (reference sequence). V was pared by 3 bases and J by 6 bases, with 6 bases between.

The chain employs TRBV19 and TRBJ2-7, with TRBD1 matching over 10 bases. Trimming at V came to 4 bases and at J to 3 bases, leaving 6 bases not matched to a gene. Germline CDR1 LNHDA, CDR2 SQIVND (reference sequence). The CDR3 runs 15 residues. The CDR3 sequence is CASSSRDRGHYEQYF. The CDR3 DNA reads as TGTGCCAGTAGTAGCCGGGACAGGGGCCACTACGAGCAGTACTTC.

J is TRBJ1-1 and V is TRBV9; 12 positions agree with TRBD1. The ends lost 4 bases at V and 3 bases at J; junction bases unmatched: 10. The germline gives CDR1 SGDLS, CDR2 YYNGEE. The length of the CDR3 is 17 residues. CDR3 sequence (DNA): TGTGCCAGCAGCTCGGGACAGGGGGCTCCCCGGGACACTGAAGCTTTCTTT. As protein: CASSSGQGAPRDTEAFF.

This clone was picked up one time. The chain recombines TRBV28 with TRBJ1-6; 8 bases fit TRBD1. The junction had 8 bases not matched to a gene; V was cut back by 9 bases and J by 7 bases. The CDR3 contains 14 residues. Germline V gene lookup returns CDR1 MDHEN and CDR2 SYDVKM. The CDR3 here is CASLQGQVNSPLHF. The CDR3 coding sequence is TGTGCCAGTTTACAGGGACAGGTCAATTCACCCCTCCACTTT.

This sequence joins TRBV9 and TRBJ2-3; 9 nucleotides align to TRBD2. Germline loops: CDR1 SGDLS, CDR2 YYNGEE. V shed 0 bases, J shed 2 bases, and the junction held 4 bases outside the gene matches. This CDR3 comprises 16 residues. The CDR3 sequence is CASSVVAGVVTDTQYF. CDR3 nucleotide sequence: TGTGCCAGCAGCGTAGTAGCGGGAGTGGTCACAGATACGCAGTATTTT.

The genes are TRBV27 and TRBJ2-1; TRBD2 might be the D (6 bases). This CDR3 is built from 14 residues. V dropped 6 bases and J dropped 6 bases, with 15 bases sitting between them. Germline V gives CDR1 MNHEY, CDR2 SMNVEV (reference sequence). The DNA of the CDR3 is TGTGCCAGCAGCGGCCAGACTAGTCCCAATGAGCAGTTCTTC. Amino acids: CASSGQTSPNEQFF.

The J gene is TRBJ1-2, the V gene TRBV5-1, with D hard to call. V shed 4 bases and J shed 0 bases, with 10 bases lying between them. Germline-derived CDR1 and CDR2 are SGHRS and YFSETQ. The CDR3 runs to 14 residues. The CDR3 DNA reads as TGCGCCAGCAGCCCTGTTATAACTAACTATGGCTACACCTTC. Amino acid sequence: CASSPVITNYGYTF.

V usage is TRBV10-3 and J usage is TRBJ2-1, with TRBD1 matching over 9 bases. The CDR3 length is 15 residues. J lost 3 bases, V lost 5 bases, and 5 bases had no gene match. Germline V gives CDR1 ENHRY, CDR2 SYGVKD. CDR3 residues: CAISSRDRDYNEQFF. As DNA, the CDR3 is TGTGCCATCAGTTCCCGGGACAGGGACTACAATGAGCAGTTCTTC.

This chain uses TRBV5-4 with TRBJ2-7, with TRBD1 matching 12 bases. The germline CDR1 and CDR2 sequences are SGHNT and YYREEE (reference sequence). V dropped 6 bases and J dropped 5; count of bases not matched to a gene: 6. The CDR3 length is 14 residues. The DNA of the CDR3 is TGTGCCAGCACCCCGGGACAGGGGGCCAACGAGCAGTACTTC. Its translation: CASTPGQGANEQYF.

V gene TRBV9 combines with J gene TRBJ1-2, with 8 positions matching TRBD1. V lost 4 bases and J lost 9; bases outside the gene matches: 14. The CDR3 covers 15 residues. CDR1 is SGDLS and CDR2 is YYNGEE in the germline V gene. The CDR3 DNA reads TGTGCCAGCAGCCCTTTACTTGGACAGGGTGGGAGCTACACCTTC. It specifies CASSPLLGQGGSYTF.

This chain uses TRBV28 with TRBJ2-2; 8 bases match TRBD1. Germline CDR1 and CDR2: MDHEN and SYDVKM. The CDR3 length is 17 residues. V lost 7 bases, J lost 7 bases, and 17 bases stayed unmatched. The CDR3 DNA reads TGTGCCAGCACGTCTCAGGGGGCGGGAATTGATATCGGGGAGCTGTTTTTT. This encodes CASTSQGAGIDIGELFF.